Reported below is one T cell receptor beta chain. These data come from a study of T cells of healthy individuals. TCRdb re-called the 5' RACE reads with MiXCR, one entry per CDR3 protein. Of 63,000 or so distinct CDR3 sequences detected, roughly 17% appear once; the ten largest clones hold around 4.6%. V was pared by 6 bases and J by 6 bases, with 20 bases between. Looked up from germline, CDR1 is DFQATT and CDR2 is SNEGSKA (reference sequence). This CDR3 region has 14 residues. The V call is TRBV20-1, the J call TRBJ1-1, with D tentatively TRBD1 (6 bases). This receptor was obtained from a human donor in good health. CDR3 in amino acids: CSASGRGAVAEAFF. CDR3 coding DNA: TGCAGTGCCTCCGGCCGGGGGGCGGTTGCTGAAGCTTTCTTT.